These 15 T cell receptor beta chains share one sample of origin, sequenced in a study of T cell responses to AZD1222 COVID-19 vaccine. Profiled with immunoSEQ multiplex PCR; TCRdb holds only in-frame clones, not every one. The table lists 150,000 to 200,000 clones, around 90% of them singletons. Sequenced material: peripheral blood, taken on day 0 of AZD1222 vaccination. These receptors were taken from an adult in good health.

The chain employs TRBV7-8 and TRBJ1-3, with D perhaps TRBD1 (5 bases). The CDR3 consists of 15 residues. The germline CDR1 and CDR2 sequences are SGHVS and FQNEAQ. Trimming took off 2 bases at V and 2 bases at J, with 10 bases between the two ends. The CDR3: CASSLLSGPGNTIYF. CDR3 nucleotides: TGTGCCAGCAGCTTACTGTCAGGGCCTGGAAACACCATATATTTT.

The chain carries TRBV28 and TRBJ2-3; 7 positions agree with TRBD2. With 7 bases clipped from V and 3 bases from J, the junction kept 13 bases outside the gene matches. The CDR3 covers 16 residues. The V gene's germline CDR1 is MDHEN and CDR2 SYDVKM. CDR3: CASTGWAGAGTDTQYF. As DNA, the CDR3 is TGTGCCAGCACCGGGTGGGCGGGAGCGGGAACAGATACGCAGTATTTT.

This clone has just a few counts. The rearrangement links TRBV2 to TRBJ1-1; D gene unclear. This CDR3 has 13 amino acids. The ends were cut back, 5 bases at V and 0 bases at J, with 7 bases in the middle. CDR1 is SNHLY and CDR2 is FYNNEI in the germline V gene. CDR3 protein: CASSLLMNTEAFF. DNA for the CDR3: TGTGCCAGCAGTTTACTCATGAACACTGAAGCTTTCTTT. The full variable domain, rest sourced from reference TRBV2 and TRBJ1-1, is EPEVTQTPSHQVTQMGQEVILRCVPISNHLYFYWYRQILGQKVEFLVSFYNNEISEKSEIFDDQFSVERPDGSNFTLKIRSTKLEDSAMYFCASSLLMNTEAFFGQGTRLTVV.

CDR3 sequence: CASSLGAWNEQFF. CDR3 nucleotides: TGTGCCAGCAGCTTGGGTGCGTGGAATGAGCAGTTCTTC. J is TRBJ2-1 and V is TRBV5-6; D not resolved. The germline V gene has CDR1 SGHDT and CDR2 YYEEEE. This CDR3 has 13 amino acids. Trimming cost V 0 bases and J 7 bases, with 8 bases left between them.

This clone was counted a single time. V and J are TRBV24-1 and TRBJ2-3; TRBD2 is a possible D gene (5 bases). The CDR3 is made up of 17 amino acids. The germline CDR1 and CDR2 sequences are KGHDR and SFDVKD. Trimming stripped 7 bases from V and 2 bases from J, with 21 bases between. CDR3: CATSKNDYSASTDTQYF. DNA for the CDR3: TGTGCCACCAGCAAAAATGACTATAGCGCCTCCACAGATACGCAGTATTTT.

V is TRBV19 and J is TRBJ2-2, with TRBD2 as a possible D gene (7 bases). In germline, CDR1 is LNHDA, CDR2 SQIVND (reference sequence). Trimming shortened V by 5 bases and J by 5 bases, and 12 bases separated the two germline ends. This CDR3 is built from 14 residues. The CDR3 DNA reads TGTGCCAGTAGTCCGGGGGGCGGTACCGGGGAGCTGTTTTTT. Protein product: CASSPGGGTGELFF.

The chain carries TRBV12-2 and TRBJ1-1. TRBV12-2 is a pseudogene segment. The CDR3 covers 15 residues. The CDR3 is CASRRTHKRNTEAFF. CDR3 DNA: TGTGCAAGTCGTCGGACCCACAAGAGGAACACTGAAGCTTTCTTT.

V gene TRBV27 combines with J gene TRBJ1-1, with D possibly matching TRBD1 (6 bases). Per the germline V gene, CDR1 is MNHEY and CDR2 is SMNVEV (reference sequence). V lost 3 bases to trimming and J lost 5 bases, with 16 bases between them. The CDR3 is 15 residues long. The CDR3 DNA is TGTGCCAGCAGTTTCCGGGGGGGGGCTGGGACTGAAGCTTTCTTT. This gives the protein CASSFRGGAGTEAFF.

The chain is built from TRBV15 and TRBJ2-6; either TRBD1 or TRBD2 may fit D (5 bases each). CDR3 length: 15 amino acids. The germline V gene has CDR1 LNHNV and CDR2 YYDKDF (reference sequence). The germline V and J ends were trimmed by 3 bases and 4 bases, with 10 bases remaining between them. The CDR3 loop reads CATSRPGPGANVLTF. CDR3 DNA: TGTGCCACCAGCAGGCCGGGACCCGGGGCCAACGTCCTGACTTTC.

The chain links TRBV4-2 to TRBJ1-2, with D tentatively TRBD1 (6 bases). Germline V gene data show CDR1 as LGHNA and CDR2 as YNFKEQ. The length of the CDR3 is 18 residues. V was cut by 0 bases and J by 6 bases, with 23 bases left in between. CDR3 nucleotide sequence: TGTGCCAGCAGCCAAGAAGGGATGAGGGGGGGTAGGATCGATGGCTACACCTTC. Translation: CASSQEGMRGGRIDGYTF.

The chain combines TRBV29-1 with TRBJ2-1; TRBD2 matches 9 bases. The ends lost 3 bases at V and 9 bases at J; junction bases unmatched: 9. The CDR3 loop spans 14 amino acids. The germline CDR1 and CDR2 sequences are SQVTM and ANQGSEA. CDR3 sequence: CSVELIAGAVEQFF. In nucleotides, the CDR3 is TGCAGCGTTGAGTTGATAGCGGGAGCGGTTGAGCAGTTCTTC.

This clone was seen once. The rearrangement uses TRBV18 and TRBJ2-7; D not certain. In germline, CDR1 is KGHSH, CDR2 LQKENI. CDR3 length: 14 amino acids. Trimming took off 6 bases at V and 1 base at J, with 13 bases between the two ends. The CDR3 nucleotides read TGTGCCAGCTCCCCCGGGCGTTCGTCCTACGAGCAGTACTTC. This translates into CASSPGRSSYEQYF.

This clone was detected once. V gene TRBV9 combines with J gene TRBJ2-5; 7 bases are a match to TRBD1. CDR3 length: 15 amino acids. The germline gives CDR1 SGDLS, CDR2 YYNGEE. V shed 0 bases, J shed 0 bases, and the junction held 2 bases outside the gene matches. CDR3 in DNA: TGTGCCAGCAGCGTAGGGGGACAGCACCAAGAGACCCAGTACTTC. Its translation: CASSVGGQHQETQYF.

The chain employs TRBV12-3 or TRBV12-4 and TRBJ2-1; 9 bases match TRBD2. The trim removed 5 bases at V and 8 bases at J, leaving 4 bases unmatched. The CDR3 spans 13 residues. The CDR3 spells CASSARTSDEQFF. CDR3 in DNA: TGTGCCAGCAGTGCCCGGACTAGCGATGAGCAGTTCTTC.

The CDR3 sequence is CASSERTSGTDTQYF. DNA of the CDR3: TGCGCCAGCAGTGAAAGGACTAGCGGAACAGATACGCAGTATTTT. The chain couples TRBV10-1 to TRBJ2-3, with 10 bases that match TRBD2. Unmatched junction bases numbered 3, after V lost 3 bases and J lost 3 bases. The CDR3 consists of 15 residues. CDR1 and CDR2 (germline): WNHNN, SYGVQD (reference sequence).